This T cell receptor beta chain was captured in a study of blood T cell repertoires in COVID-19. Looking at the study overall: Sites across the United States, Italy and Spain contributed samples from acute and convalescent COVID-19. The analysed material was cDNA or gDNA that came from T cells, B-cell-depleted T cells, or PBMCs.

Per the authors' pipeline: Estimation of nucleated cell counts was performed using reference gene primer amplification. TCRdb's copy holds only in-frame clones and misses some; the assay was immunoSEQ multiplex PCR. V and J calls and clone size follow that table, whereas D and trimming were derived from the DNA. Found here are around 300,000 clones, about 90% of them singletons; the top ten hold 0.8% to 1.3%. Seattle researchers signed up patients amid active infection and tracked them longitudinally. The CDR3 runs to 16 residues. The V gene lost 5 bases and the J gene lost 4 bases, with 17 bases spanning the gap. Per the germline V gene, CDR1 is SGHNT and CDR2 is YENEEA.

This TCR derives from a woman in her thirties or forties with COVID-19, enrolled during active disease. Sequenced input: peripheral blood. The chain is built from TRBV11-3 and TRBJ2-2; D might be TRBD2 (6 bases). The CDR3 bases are TGTGCCAGCAGCGAGGCGTCCTGGGAGGCCACCGGGGAGCTGTTTTTT. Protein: CASSEASWEATGELFF. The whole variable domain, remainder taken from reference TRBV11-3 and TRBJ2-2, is EAGVVQSPRYKIIEKKQPVAFWCNPISGHNTLYWYLQNLGQGPELLIRYENEEAVDDSQLPKDRFSAERLKGVDSTLKIQPAELGDSAVYLCASSEASWEATGELFFGEGSRLTVL.